This TCR beta chain was captured by sequencing in a study of coeliac disease. Overall study context: Coeliac patients had active, refractory type I, or gluten-free-diet-controlled disease. High-resolution HLA typing was lacking; TRBV7-2 bias was queried instead.

The repertoire was sequenced with immunoSEQ multiplex PCR; TCRdb's copy has only in-frame clones and lacks some. The data hold 2,800 or so clones, with over 50% observed a single time. Notes on the study in general: Control samples showed higher TRB and TRG clonality than intraepithelial and lamina propria samples in active celiac disease.

Losses at the gene ends were 2 bases for V and 5 bases for J; bases not matched to a gene: 8. CDR3 length: 16 residues. Looked up from germline, CDR1 is LNHNV and CDR2 is YYDKDF (reference sequence). A note on this clone: What it recognizes is unknown.

The sample consisted of intraepithelial lymphocytes from the gut. This TCR was sampled from a man over 45 with active celiac disease. The chain couples TRBV15 to TRBJ2-5; 10 positions agree with TRBD2. The CDR3 coding sequence is TGTGCCACCAGCAGAAAAGCGGGGGGGCGTTGGGAGACCCAGTACTTC. This encodes CATSRKAGGRWETQYF.